This T cell receptor beta chain was captured in a study of T cell responses to AZD1222 COVID-19 vaccine. About the research overall: Recipients boosted at about 4 weeks or about 12 weeks are pooled.

In germline, CDR1 is LNHDA, CDR2 SQIVND (reference sequence). This CDR3 spans 14 amino acids. V was shortened by 7 bases and J by 3 bases, with 12 bases between the two germline ends. Concerning this clone: The target antigen is unknown.

Assay: immunoSEQ multiplex PCR; the TCRdb copy retains only in-frame clones and omits some. The sample has approximately 97,000 clones; approximately 91% are singletons. Study results and caveats: Repertoire sampling occurred only after the peak T cell response. Receipt of two AZD1222 doses was followed by a rise in Spike-specific TCR breadth and depth. The donors showed a predominance of white British ancestry and of females, with possible underestimation of clonal diversity.

The V call is TRBV19, the J call TRBJ1-4; tentative D call: TRBD1 (5 bases). The specimen was peripheral blood, collected on day 0 of AZD1222 vaccination. This sequence was found in an adult in good health. The CDR3 loop is CASNPGSANEKLFF. The CDR3 nucleotides are TGTGCCAGTAATCCAGGGTCAGCTAATGAAAAACTGTTTTTT.